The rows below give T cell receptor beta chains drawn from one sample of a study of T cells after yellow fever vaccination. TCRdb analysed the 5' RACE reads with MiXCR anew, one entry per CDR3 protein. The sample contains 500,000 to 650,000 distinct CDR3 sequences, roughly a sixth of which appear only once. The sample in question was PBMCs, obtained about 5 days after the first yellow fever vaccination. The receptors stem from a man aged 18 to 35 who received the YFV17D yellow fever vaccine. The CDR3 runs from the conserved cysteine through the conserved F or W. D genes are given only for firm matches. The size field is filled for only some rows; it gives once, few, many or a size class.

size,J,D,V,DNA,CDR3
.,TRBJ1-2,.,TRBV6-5,TGTGCCAGCGGGAGAGTCTATGGCTACACCTTC,CASGRVYGYTF
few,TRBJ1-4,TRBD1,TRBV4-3,TGCGCCAGCAGCCAAGCCTCCGGGACAGGGAACGAAAAACTGTTTTTT,CASSQASGTGNEKLFF
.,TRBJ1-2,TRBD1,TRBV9,TGTGCCAGCAGCCCCGGGACAGGGTCCTATGGCTACACCTTC,CASSPGTGSYGYTF
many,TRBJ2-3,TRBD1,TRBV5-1,TGCGCCAGCAGCGCACAGGGGGCAACGCAGTATTTT,CASSAQGATQYF
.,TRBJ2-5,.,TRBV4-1,TGCGCCAGCAGCTTCAACGCGCCGGGGGACGGGGAGACCCAGTACTTC,CASSFNAPGDGETQYF
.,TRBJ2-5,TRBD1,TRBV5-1,TGCGCCAGCAGCTTGGGGACAGGGACGCAAGAGACCCAGTACTTC,CASSLGTGTQETQYF
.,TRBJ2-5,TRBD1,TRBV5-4,TGTGCCAGCAGATACAGGGGGGAGACCCAGTACTTC,CASRYRGETQYF
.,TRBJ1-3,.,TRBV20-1,TGCAGTGCTTTACAGGGAAATTCTGGAAACACCATATATTTT,CSALQGNSGNTIYF
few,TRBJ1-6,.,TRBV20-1,TGCAGTGCTAGTACAGCCTCGGATTCACCCCTCCACTTT,CSASTASDSPLHF
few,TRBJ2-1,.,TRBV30,TGTGCCTGGGCCCCGGCGGGCGGAGGTTCGAATGAGCAGTTCTTC,CAWAPAGGGSNEQFF
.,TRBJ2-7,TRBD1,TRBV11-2,TGTGCCAGCAACACCGGGACAGATCCTTACGAGCAGTACTTC,CASNTGTDPYEQYF
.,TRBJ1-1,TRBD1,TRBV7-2,TGTGCCAGCAACGGCAGGGGGCTTGCTGAAGCTTTCTTT,CASNGRGLAEAFF
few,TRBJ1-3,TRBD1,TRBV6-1,TGTGCCAGCATGACAGGGAGCTCTGGAAACACCATATATTTT,CASMTGSSGNTIYF
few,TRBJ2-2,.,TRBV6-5,TGTGCCAGCAGTTACTTATTCAGTCCAGAAGGGGAGCTGTTTTTT,CASSYLFSPEGELFF
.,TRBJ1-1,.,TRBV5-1,TGCGCCAGCAGCTTGGCCAGGGCTTTCACTGAAGCTTTCTTT,CASSLARAFTEAFF
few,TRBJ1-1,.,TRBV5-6,TGTGCCAGCAGCTTGGTCGCCAGCCGGAACACTGAAGCTTTCTTT,CASSLVASRNTEAFF
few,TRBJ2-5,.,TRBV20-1,TGCAGTGCTAGAGATGGGGGGCAGACCCAGTACTTC,CSARDGGQTQYF
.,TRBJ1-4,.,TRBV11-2,TGTGCCAGCACCGCCGGGTCTAGTAATGAAAAACTGTTTTTT,CASTAGSSNEKLFF
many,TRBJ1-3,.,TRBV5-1,TGCGCCAGCAGCTTGGACCCAGGGTATACCGGAAACACCATATATTTT,CASSLDPGYTGNTIYF
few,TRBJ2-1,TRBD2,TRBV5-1,TGCGCCAGCAGAGGTGAGCGGGGGGCCACCAATGAGCAGTTCTTC,CASRGERGATNEQFF
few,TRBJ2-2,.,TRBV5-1,TGCGCCAGCAGCCCCGAGGGACTTTGGGCGACCGGGGAGCTGTTTTTT,CASSPEGLWATGELFF
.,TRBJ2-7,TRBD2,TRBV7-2,TGTGCCAGCAGCTTTGGAGGACTAGCGGGGGGCTACGAGCAGTACTTC,CASSFGGLAGGYEQYF
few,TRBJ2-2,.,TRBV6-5,TGTGCCAGCAGTTACCGAGGAAGCCTTACGCACGGGGAGCTGTTTTTT,CASSYRGSLTHGELFF
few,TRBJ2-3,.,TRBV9,TGTGCCAGCAGCGTAGCTGGGGGAACCACAGATACGCAGTATTTT,CASSVAGGTTDTQYF
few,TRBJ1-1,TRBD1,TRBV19,TGTGCCAGTAGTAGGACAGGGTCCAACACTGAAGCTTTCTTT,CASSRTGSNTEAFF